The rows below give T cell receptor beta chains drawn from one sample of a study of blood T cell repertoires in COVID-19. TCRdb keeps only in-frame clones here, not all; method: immunoSEQ multiplex PCR. Among about 210,000 clones listed, 89% were seen once. The specimen sequenced was peripheral blood. Receptor source: a woman aged 40 to 50 with acute or convalescent COVID-19. Both conserved end residues are part of each CDR3. A D gene is named only where the DNA matches it firmly. Expanded clones are given a class, and other clones once, few, many or no size at all.

size,length,V,D,J,DNA,CDR3
-,15,TRBV4-2,-,TRBJ1-1,TGTGCCAGCAGCCTCCTCTCAGGGTTCTCGCCTGAAGCTTTCTTT,CASSLLSGFSPEAFF
-,16,TRBV5-1,-,TRBJ2-3,TGCGCCAGCGGCTTGGCTACAGGGCGATTCACAGATACGCAGTATTTT,CASGLATGRFTDTQYF
-,11,TRBV20-1,TRBD1,TRBJ1-2,TGCAGTGCTGGAGACAGGGGTGGCTACACCTTC,CSAGDRGGYTF
-,12,TRBV4-1,-,TRBJ2-2,TGCGCCAGCAGCCAAGAGGGGAGATACCTGTTTTTT,CASSQEGRYLFF
-,16,TRBV6-6,TRBD2,TRBJ2-3,TGTGCCAGCAGTCGCCAGCGGGGGGCCCTTCCCTTTACGCAGTATTTT,CASSRQRGALPFTQYF
-,12,TRBV2,-,TRBJ1-2,TGTGCCAGCACTTTGGACAGTTATGGCTACACCTTC,CASTLDSYGYTF
once,12,TRBV2,TRBD1,TRBJ1-2,TGTGCCAGCAGTTACAGGGGGGCAAGCTACACCTTC,CASSYRGASYTF
-,12,TRBV11-2,TRBD1,TRBJ1-2,TGTGCCAGCAGCTCGGGACAGTATGGCTACACCTTC,CASSSGQYGYTF
-,14,TRBV5-6,TRBD1,TRBJ1-2,TGTGCCAGCGAGGACAGGGGACGGGGCTATGGCTACACCTTC,CASEDRGRGYGYTF
-,16,TRBV11-2,TRBD2,TRBJ2-5,TGTGCCAGCAGCTTAGGACATAGCGGGGTGGGTGAGACCCAGTACTTC,CASSLGHSGVGETQYF
-,14,TRBV18,-,TRBJ1-1,TGTGCCAGCTCACCACAGGGAGGAGAGACTGAAGCTTTCTTT,CASSPQGGETEAFF
-,13,TRBV5-4,-,TRBJ1-2,TGTGCCAGCAGCCCTTTCCTCAGGGGTGGCTACACCTTC,CASSPFLRGGYTF
-,14,TRBV19,TRBD1,TRBJ1-1,TGTGCCAGTAGTGAGCGACAGGGCGGAGTGTCTGCTTTCTTT,CASSERQGGVSAFF
-,14,TRBV5-1,-,TRBJ2-5,TGCGCCAGCAGCTTGGGACTACCCAGGGAGACCCAGTACTTC,CASSLGLPRETQYF
-,16,TRBV19,-,TRBJ1-4,TGTGCCAGTAGTAGGAGACGGGGACAACTTAAAGAAAAACTGTTTTTT,CASSRRRGQLKEKLFF
-,15,TRBV7-9,TRBD1,TRBJ1-1,TGTGCCAGCAGCTTAGAGGGACAGGGTTACACTGAAGCTTTCTTT,CASSLEGQGYTEAFF
-,16,TRBV15,TRBD1,TRBJ1-1,TGTGCCACCAGCCCCCTGGGACAGGGGAAGAACACTGAAGCTTTCTTT,CATSPLGQGKNTEAFF
-,16,TRBV9,-,TRBJ1-6,TGTGCCAGCGGGGGGGAAGGACAGATTCCTAATTCACCCCTCCACTTT,CASGGEGQIPNSPLHF
-,15,TRBV5-1,-,TRBJ1-3,TGCGCCAGCACAACACTCGGGATTTTTGGAAACACCATATATTTT,CASTTLGIFGNTIYF
-,15,TRBV18,TRBD1,TRBJ1-4,TGTGCCAGCTCCCCAGGCCGGGACAGGCATGAAAAACTGTTTTTT,CASSPGRDRHEKLFF
once,14,TRBV19,-,TRBJ2-2,TGTGCCAGTAGTATGGGGGGGCGCCCCGGGGAGCTGTTTTTT,CASSMGGRPGELFF
-,13,TRBV28,-,TRBJ2-6,TGTGCCAGCACCCCGTCTGGGGCCAACGTCCTGACTTTC,CASTPSGANVLTF
few,13,TRBV30,-,TRBJ2-2,TGTGCCTGGAGGGGCAGCAACACCGGGGAGCTGTTTTTT,CAWRGSNTGELFF
-,11,TRBV20-1,-,TRBJ2-5,TGCAGTGCTAGCTACCAAGAGACCCAGTACTTC,CSASYQETQYF
-,13,TRBV19,-,TRBJ1-2,TGTGCCAGTAGTTCGCAGGGGAGCTATGGCTACACCTTC,CASSSQGSYGYTF
-,15,TRBV18,-,TRBJ1-2,TGTGCCAGCTCGCCCACTGACGGGTCTAACTATGGCTACACCTTC,CASSPTDGSNYGYTF
-,15,TRBV5-1,TRBD1,TRBJ1-1,TGCGCCAGCAGCTTGGAGGGACAGGGTAGGTCTGAAGCTTTCTTT,CASSLEGQGRSEAFF
-,15,TRBV7-2,TRBD1,TRBJ2-4,TGTGCCAGCAGCTTAGAGGGGGCGGCCAAAAACATTCAGTACTTC,CASSLEGAAKNIQYF
-,11,TRBV30,-,TRBJ1-2,TGTGCCTGGACTGATTACGAGGGCTACACCTTC,CAWTDYEGYTF
-,15,TRBV19,TRBD1,TRBJ1-5,TGTGCCAGTAGTATCTTACAGGGGCCGAGTCAGCCCCAGCATTTT,CASSILQGPSQPQHF
-,14,TRBV2,TRBD1,TRBJ1-5,TGTGCCAGCAACCCCGACAGGGCGGGGCAGCCCCAGCATTTT,CASNPDRAGQPQHF
-,16,TRBV19,TRBD1,TRBJ1-5,TGTGCCAGTAGTACCTCAAGACAGGGGGCAGGACAGCCCCAGCATTTT,CASSTSRQGAGQPQHF
-,14,TRBV5-5,-,TRBJ1-1,TGTGCCAGCAGCAATAAACAGGCAAACCGTGAAGCTTTCTTT,CASSNKQANREAFF
-,11,TRBV27,-,TRBJ1-2,TGTGCCAGCAGCCAGAACTATGGCTACACCTTC,CASSQNYGYTF
-,14,TRBV6-1,TRBD2,TRBJ2-5,TGTGCCAGCAGTGACGGACTAGCCGGAGAGACCCAGTACTTC,CASSDGLAGETQYF
-,15,TRBV29-1,-,TRBJ1-3,TGCAGCGTTCGGGGGGAAGCGGGCGCTGGAAACACCATATATTTT,CSVRGEAGAGNTIYF
-,16,TRBV5-6,-,TRBJ1-5,TGTGCCAGCAGCTCACACAGGGAATTGAGATATCAGCCCCAGCATTTT,CASSSHRELRYQPQHF
-,16,TRBV2,TRBD2,TRBJ2-5,TGTGCCAGCAGTTACCAATCCGGGACTACTGGGGAGACCCAGTACTTC,CASSYQSGTTGETQYF
once,14,TRBV27,-,TRBJ1-2,TGTGCCAGCAGTTTATTGGGAGGGGTCGCTGGCTACACCTTC,CASSLLGGVAGYTF
once,16,TRBV9,TRBD2,TRBJ2-1,TGTGCCAGCAGCGTAGCGGGGGGACGGGGCTTCCATGAGCAGTTCTTC,CASSVAGGRGFHEQFF
-,14,TRBV5-1,TRBD1,TRBJ1-1,TGCGCCAGCAGCGTGGACAGGATGAACACTGAAGCTTTCTTT,CASSVDRMNTEAFF
-,15,TRBV5-1,TRBD1,TRBJ2-3,TGCGCCAGCAGCTTGGACAGGGGAAGCGCAGATACGCAGTATTTT,CASSLDRGSADTQYF
-,11,TRBV20-1,TRBD1,TRBJ2-1,TGCAGTGCCCTTTCCGGGACAGTTGAGTTCTTC,CSALSGTVEFF
few,12,TRBV12-3/TRBV12-4,-,TRBJ1-2,TGTGCCAGCAGTTGGGGGACAAAGGGCTACACCTTC,CASSWGTKGYTF
-,14,TRBV6-5,-,TRBJ1-1,TGTGCCAGCAGAACGGGGGGCGCCCCACTTGAAGCTTTCTTT,CASRTGGAPLEAFF
-,12,TRBV10-1,-,TRBJ1-1,TGCGCCAGCAGTGAGTTGGGCGTTGAAGCTTTCTTT,CASSELGVEAFF
-,17,TRBV7-3,-,TRBJ1-2,TGTGCCAGCAGCTTAAACGGAGGACAGACTACTAACTATGGCTACACCTTC,CASSLNGGQTTNYGYTF
-,17,TRBV9,TRBD2,TRBJ2-1,TGTGCCAGCAGCGTTCTAGCGGGGGGCCCTTCCTACAATGAGCAGTTCTTC,CASSVLAGGPSYNEQFF
-,14,TRBV19,-,TRBJ1-2,TGTGCCAGTAGTCCCGACAGTGCCTTCTATGGCTACACCTTC,CASSPDSAFYGYTF
-,15,TRBV28,-,TRBJ1-5,TGTGCCAGCAGTTTGTATTCCCCGGGGAATCAGCCCCAGCATTTT,CASSLYSPGNQPQHF
-,17,TRBV7-2,TRBD2,TRBJ2-1,TGTGCCAGCAGCTTAGAGGCGGGGACTAGCTTGTACAATGAGCAGTTCTTC,CASSLEAGTSLYNEQFF